The sample holds one count of the clone carrying this T cell receptor (beta chain). As yet, its antigen is unknown. The assay was immunoSEQ multiplex PCR, and TCRdb's table has in-frame clones only and misses some. The sample lists tens of thousands of clones, 83% occurring once. These data are taken from a study of Tregs in tolerant kidney transplant recipients. Study observations and caveats: Findings come from small patient numbers and require larger validation. Activated donor B cell expansion appeared to reveal the most relevant donor-specific TCRbeta repertoire.

This CDR3 has 15 residues. Germline V CDR1 and CDR2: SGHDT, YYEEEE. The V gene lost 0 bases and the J gene lost 0 bases, with 7 bases spanning the gap. The TCR was taken from a human donor in good health. The rearrangement joins TRBV5-6 to TRBJ1-3; TRBD1 is a possible D gene (5 bases). Sequencing was done on a sample of CD4+ T cells from blood. This CDR3 is CASSLGQLSGNTIYF. DNA for the CDR3: TGTGCCAGCAGCTTGGGACAGCTCTCTGGAAACACCATATATTTT. The full variable domain, with the rest looked up from reference TRBV5-6 and TRBJ1-3, is DAGVTQSPTHLIKTRGQQVTLRCSPKSGHDTVSWYQQALGQGPQFIFQYYEEEERQRGNFPDRFSGHQFPNYSSELNVNALLLGDSALYLCASSLGQLSGNTIYFGEGSWLTVV.